A selection of T cell receptor beta chains follows, all from one sample in a study of T cells in Graves' hyperthyroidism and ophthalmopathy. From the multiplex PCR reads, TCRdb called clonotypes with MiXCR, one entry per CDR3 protein. The sample consists of about 420,000 distinct CDR3 sequences, roughly 14% of them appearing once. The sample taken for sequencing was blood. These receptor sequences come from a woman aged 18-35 years with Graves' hyperthyroidism. Each CDR3 is given with its conserved first and last residue. A D gene is named only where the DNA matches it firmly. Expanded clones get a size class; other rows say once, few or many, or leave the size out.

>15|TRBD1|TRBV12-3/TRBV12-4|TRBJ1-5|many
TGTGCCAGCAGTTTTGAGGGGGCTTCAGATCAGCCCCAGCATTTT
CASSFEGASDQPQHF
>17|NA|TRBV11-2|TRBJ2-1|NA
TGTGCCAGCAGCTTAAGTCTCCTGGACAGCTCCTACAATGAGCAGTTCTTC
CASSLSLLDSSYNEQFF
>15|NA|TRBV12-3/TRBV12-4|TRBJ1-3|many
TGTGCCAGCAGTTTAGCAGGCTCAACTGGAAACACCATATATTTT
CASSLAGSTGNTIYF
>15|TRBD1|TRBV11-2|TRBJ1-2|many
TGTGCCAGCAGCCCAACAGGGGATTGGGGCTATGGCTACACCTTC
CASSPTGDWGYGYTF
>17|NA|TRBV5-8|TRBJ2-3|NA
TGTGCCAGCAGGGATGAGTTGAGCGCGCGGCTGTTCGATACGCAGTATTTT
CASRDELSARLFDTQYF
>17|NA|TRBV12-5|TRBJ2-5|once
TGTGCTAGAAACCCACTCGTCGGACAGTCGGTCCAAGAGACCCAGTACTTC
CARNPLVGQSVQETQYF
>15|TRBD2|TRBV4-1|TRBJ2-7|NA
TGCGCCAGCAGCCAAGGACTAGCGGGAGTAGGCGAGCAGTACTTC
CASSQGLAGVGEQYF
>15|NA|TRBV6-2/TRBV6-3|TRBJ2-5|many
TGTGCCAGCCGCCTATGGCGGGGCGGCCAAGAGACCCAGTACTTC
CASRLWRGGQETQYF
>16|TRBD1|TRBV20-1|TRBJ2-5|many
TGCAGTGCTGGGGGCACCGGGACAGGGGGCAGGGAGACCCAGTACTTC
CSAGGTGTGGRETQYF
>14|TRBD1|TRBV30|TRBJ1-2|NA
TGTGCCTGGAGTGTTGAGGGACAGGGGTATGGCTACACCTTC
CAWSVEGQGYGYTF
>17|NA|TRBV19|TRBJ1-5|NA
TGTGCCAGTAGTATTAACGTAGGGGAGGTGGACAATCAGCCCCAGCATTTT
CASSINVGEVDNQPQHF
>13|NA|TRBV19|TRBJ1-1|NA
TGTGCCAGTAGTATCCCCTCGAACACTGAAGCTTTCTTT
CASSIPSNTEAFF
>13|NA|TRBV6-1|TRBJ1-6|many
TGTGCCAGCAGGGAGGGACGAAATTCACCCCTCCACTTT
CASREGRNSPLHF
>14|NA|TRBV7-3|TRBJ1-1|many
TGTGCCAGCAGCTTAATAGGAATGAACACTGAAGCTTTCTTT
CASSLIGMNTEAFF
>14|TRBD2|TRBV30|TRBJ2-3|many
TGTGCCTGGAGTGTAACTAGCGGGGGAGATACGCAGTATTTT
CAWSVTSGGDTQYF
>16|TRBD1|TRBV6-1|TRBJ1-5|many
TGTGCCAGCAGTGAATACGGGGGACAGGGTCGACAGCCCCAGCATTTT
CASSEYGGQGRQPQHF
>14|TRBD2|TRBV7-9|TRBJ2-1|NA
TGTGCCAGCAGCAAAGCGGGAGTAGGTAATGAGCAGTTCTTC
CASSKAGVGNEQFF
>15|NA|TRBV6-5|TRBJ2-7|few
TGTGCCAGCAGTTACCTCCGGGGTGGCTCCTACGAGCAGTACTTC
CASSYLRGGSYEQYF
>15|TRBD1|TRBV7-9|TRBJ2-3|NA
TGTGCCAGCAGCTCTCGGACAGGGGGCGCAGATACGCAGTATTTT
CASSSRTGGADTQYF
>17|TRBD1|TRBV18|TRBJ1-1|NA
TGTGCCAGCTCACAGCGACAGGGGGGGTTTCAGAACACTGAAGCTTTCTTT
CASSQRQGGFQNTEAFF
>15|TRBD1|TRBV7-8|TRBJ1-2|few
TGTGCCAGCAGCTATTTCACAGGGGGCTTCTATGGCTACACCTTC
CASSYFTGGFYGYTF
>14|TRBD2|TRBV11-2|TRBJ2-2|NA
TGTGCCAGCGGGGGACTAGCCGCGACCGGGGAGCTGTTTTTT
CASGGLAATGELFF
>16|TRBD2|TRBV7-3|TRBJ2-3|few
TGTGCCAGCACTACTTTTCCGGCGGGGGGGCGGGATACGCAGTATTTT
CASTTFPAGGRDTQYF
>15|NA|TRBV5-4|TRBJ1-2|few
TGTGCCAGCAGCTTGGTAGGGCCGAAAAACTATGGCTACACCTTC
CASSLVGPKNYGYTF
>14|TRBD2|TRBV18|TRBJ2-7|many
TGTGCCAGCTCACCGGGACTAGCGGCTGTGGGGCAGTACTTC
CASSPGLAAVGQYF
>15|NA|TRBV12-3/TRBV12-4|TRBJ1-1|NA
TGTGCCAGCAGTCGTTTGGGGCCCGGGAACACTGAAGCTTTCTTT
CASSRLGPGNTEAFF